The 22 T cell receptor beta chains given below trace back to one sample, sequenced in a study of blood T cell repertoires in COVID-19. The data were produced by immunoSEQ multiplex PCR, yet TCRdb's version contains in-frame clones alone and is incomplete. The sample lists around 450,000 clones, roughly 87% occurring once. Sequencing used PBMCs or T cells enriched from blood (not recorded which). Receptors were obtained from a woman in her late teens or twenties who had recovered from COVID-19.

CDR3 amino acids: CASSWELGGAETQYF. For the CDR3, the DNA is TGTGCCAGCAGCTGGGAACTCGGGGGGGCAGAGACCCAGTACTTC. V usage is TRBV5-4 and J usage is TRBJ2-5; 8 bases are shared with TRBD2. Germline lookup yields CDR1 SGHNT and CDR2 YYREEE (reference sequence). The CDR3 length is 15 residues. The J segment lost 4 bases and the V segment lost 3 bases, leaving 8 bases of the junction unmatched.

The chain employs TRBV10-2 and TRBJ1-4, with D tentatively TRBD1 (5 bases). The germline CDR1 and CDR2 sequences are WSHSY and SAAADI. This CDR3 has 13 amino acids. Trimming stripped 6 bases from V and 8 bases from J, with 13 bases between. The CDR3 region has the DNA TGCGCCAGCAGAGCCAGGGCGGACGAAAAACTGTTTTTT. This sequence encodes CASRARADEKLFF.

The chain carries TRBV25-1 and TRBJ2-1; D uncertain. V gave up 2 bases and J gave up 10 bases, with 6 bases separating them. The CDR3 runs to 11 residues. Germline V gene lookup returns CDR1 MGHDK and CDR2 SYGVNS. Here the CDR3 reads CASSETHEQFF. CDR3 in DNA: TGTGCCAGCAGTGAAACACACGAGCAGTTCTTC.

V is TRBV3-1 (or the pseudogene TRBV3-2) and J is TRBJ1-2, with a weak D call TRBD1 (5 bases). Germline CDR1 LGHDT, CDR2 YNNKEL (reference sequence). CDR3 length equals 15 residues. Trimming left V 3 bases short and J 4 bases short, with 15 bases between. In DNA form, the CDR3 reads TGTGCCAGCAGCCAGAACAGGAAAGCGGGCTATGGCTACACCTTC. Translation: CASSQNRKAGYGYTF.

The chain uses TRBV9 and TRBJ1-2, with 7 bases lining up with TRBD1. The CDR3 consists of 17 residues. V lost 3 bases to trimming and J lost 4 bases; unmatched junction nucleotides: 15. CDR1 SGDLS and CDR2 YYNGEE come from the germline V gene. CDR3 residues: CASSERPGTEGFYGYTF. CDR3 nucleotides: TGTGCCAGCAGCGAACGCCCCGGGACAGAGGGATTCTATGGCTACACCTTC.

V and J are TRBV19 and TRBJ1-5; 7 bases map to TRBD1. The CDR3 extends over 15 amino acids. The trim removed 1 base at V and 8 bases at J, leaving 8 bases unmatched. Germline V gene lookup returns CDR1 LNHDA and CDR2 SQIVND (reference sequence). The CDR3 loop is CASSIGDRGFEPQHF. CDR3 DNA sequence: TGTGCCAGTAGTATAGGGGACAGAGGGTTTGAGCCCCAGCATTTT.

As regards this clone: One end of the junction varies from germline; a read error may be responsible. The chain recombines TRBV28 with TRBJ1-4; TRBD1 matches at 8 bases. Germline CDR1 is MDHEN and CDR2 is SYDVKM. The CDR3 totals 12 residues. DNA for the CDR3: TGTGCCGGCAGGGGGCAAGGTGAAAAACTGTTTTTT. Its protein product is CAGRGQGEKLFF.

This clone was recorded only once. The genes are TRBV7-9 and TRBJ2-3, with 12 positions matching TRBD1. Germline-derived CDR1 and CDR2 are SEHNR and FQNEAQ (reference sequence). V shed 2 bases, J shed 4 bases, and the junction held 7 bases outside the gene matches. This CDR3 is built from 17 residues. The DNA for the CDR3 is TGTGCCAGCAGCTTACGGCTGGGACAGGGGGCCCCAGATACGCAGTATTTT. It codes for CASSLRLGQGAPDTQYF.

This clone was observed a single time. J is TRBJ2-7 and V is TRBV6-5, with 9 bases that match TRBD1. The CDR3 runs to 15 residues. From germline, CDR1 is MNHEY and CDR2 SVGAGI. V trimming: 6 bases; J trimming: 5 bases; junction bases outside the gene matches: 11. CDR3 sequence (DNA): TGTGCCAGCAGCTCTCACCGGACAGGGGACCACGAGCAGTACTTC. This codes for CASSSHRTGDHEQYF.

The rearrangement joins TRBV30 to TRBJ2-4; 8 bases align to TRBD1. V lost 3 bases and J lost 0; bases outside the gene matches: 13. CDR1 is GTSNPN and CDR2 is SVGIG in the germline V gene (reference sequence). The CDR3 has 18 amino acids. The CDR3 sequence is CAWRTGARGWLAKNIQYF. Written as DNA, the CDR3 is TGTGCCTGGAGGACAGGGGCAAGGGGCTGGCTAGCCAAAAACATTCAGTACTTC. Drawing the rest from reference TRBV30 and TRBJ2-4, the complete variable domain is SQTIHQWPATLVQPVGSPLSLECTVEGTSNPNLYWYRQAAGRGLQLLFYSVGIGQISSEVPQNLSASRPQDRQFILSSKKLLLSDSGFYLCAWRTGARGWLAKNIQYFGAGTRLSVL.

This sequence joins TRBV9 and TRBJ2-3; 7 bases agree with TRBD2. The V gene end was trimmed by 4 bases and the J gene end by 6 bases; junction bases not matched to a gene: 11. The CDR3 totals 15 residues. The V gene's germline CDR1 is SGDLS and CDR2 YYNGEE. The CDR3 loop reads CASSPRGDLFDTQYF. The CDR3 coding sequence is TGTGCCAGCAGCCCTCGGGGGGACCTCTTCGATACGCAGTATTTT.

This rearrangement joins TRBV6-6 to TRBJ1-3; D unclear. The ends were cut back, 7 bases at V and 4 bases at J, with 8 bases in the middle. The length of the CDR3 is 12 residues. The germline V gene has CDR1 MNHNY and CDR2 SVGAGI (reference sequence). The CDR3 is CASTKQGNTIYF. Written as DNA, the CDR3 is TGTGCCAGCACTAAACAGGGAAACACCATATATTTT.

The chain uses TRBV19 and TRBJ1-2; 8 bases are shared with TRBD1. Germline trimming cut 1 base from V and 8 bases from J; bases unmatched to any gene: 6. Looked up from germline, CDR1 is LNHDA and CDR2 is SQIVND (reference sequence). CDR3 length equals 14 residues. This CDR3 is CASSIGGQGYGYTF. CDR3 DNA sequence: TGTGCCAGTAGTATAGGAGGACAGGGCTACGGCTACACCTTC. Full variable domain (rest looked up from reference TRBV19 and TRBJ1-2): DGGITQSPKYLFRKEGQNVTLSCEQNLNHDAMYWYRQDPGQGLRLIYYSQIVNDFQKGDIAEGYSVSREKKESFPLTVTSAQKNPTAFYLCASSIGGQGYGYTFGSGTRLTVV.

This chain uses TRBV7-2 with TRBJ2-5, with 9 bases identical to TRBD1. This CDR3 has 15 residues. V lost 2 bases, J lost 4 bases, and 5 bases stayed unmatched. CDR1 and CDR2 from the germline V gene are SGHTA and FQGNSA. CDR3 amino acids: CASSLITGGTETQYF. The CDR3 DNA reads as TGTGCCAGCAGCTTAATTACAGGGGGCACAGAGACCCAGTACTTC.

CDR3 loop: CASSLLGSTAFF. CDR3 nucleotide sequence: TGTGCCAGCAGTTTACTGGGGAGCACAGCTTTCTTT. The chain joins TRBV12-3 or TRBV12-4 to TRBJ1-1; D is unresolved. The CDR3 covers 12 residues. V was shortened by 2 bases and J by 10 bases, with 11 bases between the two germline ends.

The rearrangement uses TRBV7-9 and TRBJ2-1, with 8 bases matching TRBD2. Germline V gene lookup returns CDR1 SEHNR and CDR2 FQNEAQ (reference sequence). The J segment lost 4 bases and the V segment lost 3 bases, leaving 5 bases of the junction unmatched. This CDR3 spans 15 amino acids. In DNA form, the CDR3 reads TGTGCCAGCAGCTTCGGGGGGGCCAGGTACAATGAGCAGTTCTTC. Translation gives CASSFGGARYNEQFF. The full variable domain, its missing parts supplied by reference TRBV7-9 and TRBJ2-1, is DTGVSQNPRHKITKRGQNVTFRCDPISEHNRLYWYRQTLGQGPEFLTYFQNEAQLEKSRLLSDRFSAERPKGSFSTLEIQRTEQGDSAMYLCASSFGGARYNEQFFGPGTRLTVL.

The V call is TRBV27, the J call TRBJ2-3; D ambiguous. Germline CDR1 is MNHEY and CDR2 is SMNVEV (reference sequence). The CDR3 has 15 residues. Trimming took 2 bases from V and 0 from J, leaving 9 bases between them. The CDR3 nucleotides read TGTGCCAGCAGTTTAGTTGGCACGAGCACAGATACGCAGTATTTT. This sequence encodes CASSLVGTSTDTQYF.

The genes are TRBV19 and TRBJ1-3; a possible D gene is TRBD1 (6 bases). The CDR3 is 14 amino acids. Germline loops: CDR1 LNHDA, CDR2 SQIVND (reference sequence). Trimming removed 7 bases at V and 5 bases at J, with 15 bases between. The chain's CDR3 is CASKEPGQRNTIYF. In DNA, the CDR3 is TGTGCCAGTAAAGAGCCGGGACAAAGAAACACCATATATTTT.

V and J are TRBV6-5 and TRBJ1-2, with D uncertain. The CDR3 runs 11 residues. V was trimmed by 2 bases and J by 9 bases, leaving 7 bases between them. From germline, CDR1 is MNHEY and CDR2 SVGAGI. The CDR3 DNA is TGTGCCAGCAGTTACGAGTCGAGCTACACCTTC. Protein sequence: CASSYESSYTF.

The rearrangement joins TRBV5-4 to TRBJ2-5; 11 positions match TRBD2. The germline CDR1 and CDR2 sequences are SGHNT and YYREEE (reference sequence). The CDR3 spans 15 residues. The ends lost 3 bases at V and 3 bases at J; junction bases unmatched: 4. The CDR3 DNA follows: TGTGCCAGCAGCTCGGGGACTAGCGGTAAAGAGACCCAGTACTTC. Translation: CASSSGTSGKETQYF. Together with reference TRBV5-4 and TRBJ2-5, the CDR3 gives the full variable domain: ETGVTQSPTHLIKTRGQQVTLRCSSQSGHNTVSWYQQALGQGPQFIFQYYREEENGRGNFPPRFSGLQFPNYSSELNVNALELDDSALYLCASSSGTSGKETQYFGPGTRLLVL.

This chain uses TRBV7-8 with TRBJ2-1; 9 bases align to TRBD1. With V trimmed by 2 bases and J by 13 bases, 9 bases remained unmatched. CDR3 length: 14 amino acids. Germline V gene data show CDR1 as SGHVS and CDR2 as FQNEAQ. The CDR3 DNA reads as TGTGCCAGCAGCTTATCTTCGGGACAGGGTCTTCAGTTCTTC. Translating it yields CASSLSSGQGLQFF.

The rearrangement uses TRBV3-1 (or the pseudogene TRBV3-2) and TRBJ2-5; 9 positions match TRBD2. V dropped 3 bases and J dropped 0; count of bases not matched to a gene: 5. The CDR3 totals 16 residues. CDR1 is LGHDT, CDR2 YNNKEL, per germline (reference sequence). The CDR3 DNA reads TGTGCCAGCAGCCATCGCGGGGGGGTGTACCAAGAGACCCAGTACTTC. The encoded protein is CASSHRGGVYQETQYF.